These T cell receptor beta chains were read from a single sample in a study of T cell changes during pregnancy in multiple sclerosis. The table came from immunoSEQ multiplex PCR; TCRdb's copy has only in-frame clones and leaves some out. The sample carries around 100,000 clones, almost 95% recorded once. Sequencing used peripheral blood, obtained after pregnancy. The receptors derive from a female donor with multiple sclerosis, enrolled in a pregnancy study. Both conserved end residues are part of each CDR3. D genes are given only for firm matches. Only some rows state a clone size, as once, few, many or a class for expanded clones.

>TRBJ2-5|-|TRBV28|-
TGTGCCAGCAGTTTTGTAGGGGTCCAAGAGACCCAGTACTTC
CASSFVGVQETQYF
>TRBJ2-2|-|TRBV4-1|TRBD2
TGCGCCAGCAGCCAAGTGATGCGGGGGGGGTACACCGGGGAGCTGTTTTTT
CASSQVMRGGYTGELFF
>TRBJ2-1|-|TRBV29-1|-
TGCAGCGTTGAGCCAGGAAAGAATGAGCAGTTCTTC
CSVEPGKNEQFF
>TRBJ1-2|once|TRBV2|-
TGTGCCAGAGAAGACAGGCTTAACTATGGCTACACCTTC
CAREDRLNYGYTF
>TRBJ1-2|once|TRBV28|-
TGTGCTGTACAGAAACAAAACTATGGCTACACCTTC
CAVQKQNYGYTF
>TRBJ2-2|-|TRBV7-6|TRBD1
TGTGCCAGCAGCTTAGGGGCCGGGACAGTCAACACCGGGGAGCTGTTTTTT
CASSLGAGTVNTGELFF
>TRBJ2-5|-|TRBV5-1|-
TGCGCCAGCAGCTTGGCTTCAGGGGTCGCAGAGACCCAGTACTTC
CASSLASGVAETQYF
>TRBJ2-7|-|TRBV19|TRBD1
TGTGCCAGTAGTATAGTCGGAGGGACAGGGTACGAGCAGTACTTC
CASSIVGGTGYEQYF
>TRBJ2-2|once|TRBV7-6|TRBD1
TGTGCCAGCAGCGTTCGACAGGGAGCGAACACCGGGGAGCTGTTTTTT
CASSVRQGANTGELFF
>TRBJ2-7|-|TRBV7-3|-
TGTGCCAGCAGCTTTCGTCAGTTCCACGAGCAGTACTTC
CASSFRQFHEQYF
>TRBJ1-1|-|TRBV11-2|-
TGTGCCAGCAGCTTAGTCCTCGCCCCAGGGCCTAACACTGAAGCTTTCTTT
CASSLVLAPGPNTEAFF
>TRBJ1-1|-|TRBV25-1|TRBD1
TGTGCCAGCAGTGCCCAGGGGGGTTTGGGCACTGAAGCTTTCTTT
CASSAQGGLGTEAFF
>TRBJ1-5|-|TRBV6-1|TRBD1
TGTGCCAGCAGCGATTCAGGGGGTAGCAATCAGCCCCAGCATTTT
CASSDSGGSNQPQHF
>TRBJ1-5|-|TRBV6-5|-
TGTGCCAGCAGTTACTCCAGGGTCGTGATGCCCCAGCATTTT
CASSYSRVVMPQHF
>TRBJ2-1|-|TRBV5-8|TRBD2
TGTGCCAGCAGCTCGGGCACTAGCGGTCCCTACAATGAGCAGTTCTTC
CASSSGTSGPYNEQFF
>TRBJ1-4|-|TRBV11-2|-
TGTGCCAGCAGCTTAATCTCGAGAAAACTGTTTTTT
CASSLISRKLFF
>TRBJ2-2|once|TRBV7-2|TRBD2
TGTGCCAGCAGCTTACTAGCGGGGGGGGCCTCAAACACCGGGGAGCTGTTTTTT
CASSLLAGGASNTGELFF
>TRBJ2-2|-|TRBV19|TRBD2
TGTGCCAGTAAGGGACTAGTTTCCACCGGGGAGCTGTTTTTT
CASKGLVSTGELFF
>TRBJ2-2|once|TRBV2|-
TGTGCCAGCAGTGACAGGGGTACCGGGGAGCTGTTTTTT
CASSDRGTGELFF
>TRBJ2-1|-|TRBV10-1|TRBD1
TGCGCCAGCAGTGCGGGACAGGGGACGAATGAGCAGTTCTTC
CASSAGQGTNEQFF
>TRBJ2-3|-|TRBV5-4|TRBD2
TGTGCCAGCAGCGGGGGACTAGCGGGGGGTGGAGGCACAGATACGCAGTATTTT
CASSGGLAGGGGTDTQYF
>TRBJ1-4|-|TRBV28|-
TGTGCCAGCACCTTGGGTCTGAGGGAAAAACTGTTTTTT
CASTLGLREKLFF
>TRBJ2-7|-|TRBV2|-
TGTGCCAGCACCGACAAGCCTTCAACCTACGAGCAGTACTTC
CASTDKPSTYEQYF
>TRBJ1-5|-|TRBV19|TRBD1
TGTGCCAGTAGCGGTCTTGTACAGGGGACTCAGCCCCAGCATTTT
CASSGLVQGTQPQHF
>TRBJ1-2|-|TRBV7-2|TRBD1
TGTGCCAGCAGCTCCGATCGCCGTGGGACAGGGGGGGGCTACACCTTC
CASSSDRRGTGGGYTF
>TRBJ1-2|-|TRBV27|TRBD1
TGTGCCAGCAGCCTTAGCCGGACAGGGACCTATGGCTACACCTTC
CASSLSRTGTYGYTF
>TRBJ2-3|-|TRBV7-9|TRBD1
TGTGCCAGCAGACAGACAGGGGGAGGGACAGATACGCAGTATTTT
CASRQTGGGTDTQYF
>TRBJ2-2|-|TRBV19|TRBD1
TGTGCCAGTAGTCTTGGGACAGGGGGAGCCGGGGAGCTGTTTTTT
CASSLGTGGAGELFF
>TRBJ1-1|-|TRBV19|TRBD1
TGTGCCAGTAGTGTATTGACAGGGCGGGAGAACACTGAAGCTTTCTTT
CASSVLTGRENTEAFF
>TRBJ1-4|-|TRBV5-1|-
TGCGCCAGCAGATTGGGGAGGGTTAATAATGAAAAACTGTTTTTT
CASRLGRVNNEKLFF
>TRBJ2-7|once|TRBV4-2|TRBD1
TGTGCCAGCAGCCCCGACGCGGACAGGCGCCCCTCCTACGAGCAGTACTTC
CASSPDADRRPSYEQYF
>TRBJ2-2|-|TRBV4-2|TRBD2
TGTGCCAGCAGCCAAGATTGGGAAGCTAGCGGGGCGGGAGGGGAGCTGTTTTTT
CASSQDWEASGAGGELFF
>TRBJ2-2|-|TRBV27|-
TGTGCCAGCAGTTTAAATGACCACCCAGGGGCGGGCACCGGGGAGCTGTTTTTT
CASSLNDHPGAGTGELFF
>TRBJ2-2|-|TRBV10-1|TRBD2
TGCGCCAGCAGTTCCGGGACTAGCGGGGGGGCCTTCCCCGGGGAGCTGTTTTTT
CASSSGTSGGAFPGELFF
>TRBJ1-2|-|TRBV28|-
TGTGCCACCCCCTCAGGGCCGCAGGACTATGGCTACACCTTC
CATPSGPQDYGYTF
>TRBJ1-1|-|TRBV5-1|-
TGCGCCAGCAGCTTGGACAGACCGAACACTGAAGCTTTCTTT
CASSLDRPNTEAFF
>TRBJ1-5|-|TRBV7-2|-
TGTGCCAGCAGCTTAGAGAGGGACTATAGCAATCAGCCCCAGCATTTT
CASSLERDYSNQPQHF
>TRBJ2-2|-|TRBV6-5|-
TGTGCCAGCAGTGACCCTTCGGGGGGGGAGCTGTTTTTT
CASSDPSGGELFF
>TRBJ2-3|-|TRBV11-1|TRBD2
TGTGCCAGCAGTCTCCTGACTAGCGGGGGCACAGATACGCAGTATTTT
CASSLLTSGGTDTQYF
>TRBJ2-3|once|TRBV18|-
TGTGCCAGCTCACCAGGAGTCACAGATACGCAGTATTTT
CASSPGVTDTQYF
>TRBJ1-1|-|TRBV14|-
TGTGCCAGCAGCCAAGTAAGGGGATCTGAAGCTTTCTTT
CASSQVRGSEAFF
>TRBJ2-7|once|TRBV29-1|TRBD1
TGCAGCGTGGGACAGGGGGCCTACGAGCAGTACTTC
CSVGQGAYEQYF
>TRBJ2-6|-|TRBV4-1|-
TGCGCCAGCAGCCCCCTAGGGCTACAGGATCTCTCTGGGGCCAACGTCCTGACTTTC
CASSPLGLQDLSGANVLTF
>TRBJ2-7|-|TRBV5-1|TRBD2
TGCGCCAGCAGCTTCCGGACTAGCGGGGGGGACGAGCAGTACTTC
CASSFRTSGGDEQYF
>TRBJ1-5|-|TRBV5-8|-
TGTGCCAGCAGCTTGGCCTTCAGCGGACGGGAACCCCAGCATTTT
CASSLAFSGREPQHF
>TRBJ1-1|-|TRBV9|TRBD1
TGTGCCAGCAGCGTAGCCGCGGGCAGGGGGCCAAAAAACACTGAAGCTTTCTTT
CASSVAAGRGPKNTEAFF
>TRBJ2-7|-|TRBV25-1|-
TGTGCCAGCAGTGTAACCTACGAGCAGTACTTC
CASSVTYEQYF
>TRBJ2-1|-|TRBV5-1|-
TGCGCCAGCAGCTTGGGGACTACCCGTGTGGGGAATGAGCAGTTCTTC
CASSLGTTRVGNEQFF
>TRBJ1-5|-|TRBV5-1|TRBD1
TGCGCCAGCAGCTTGGGGTCCACCGGGACAGGGGGCCGGCAGCCCCAGCATTTT
CASSLGSTGTGGRQPQHF
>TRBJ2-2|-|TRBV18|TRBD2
TGTGCCAGCTCAGACCAGCGGGGGGCGAACACCGGGGAGCTGTTTTTT
CASSDQRGANTGELFF
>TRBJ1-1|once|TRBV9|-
TGTGCCAGCAGCGCCAACCAGGACAGCCGGCCCACTGAAGCTTTCTTT
CASSANQDSRPTEAFF
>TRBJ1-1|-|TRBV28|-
TGTGCCAGCAGACCTTCGACTTCTGAAGCTTTCTTT
CASRPSTSEAFF
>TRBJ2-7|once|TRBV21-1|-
TGTGCCAGCAGCAAAGCTTGGCAGGGTTTAACCTACGAGCAGTACTTC
CASSKAWQGLTYEQYF
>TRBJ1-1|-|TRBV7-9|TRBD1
TGTGCCAGCAGCCTAGGGACAGTAGGGACTGAAGCTTTCTTT
CASSLGTVGTEAFF
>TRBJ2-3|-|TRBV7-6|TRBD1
TGTGCCAGCAGCTCCTCTCAGGGGGTGAGGGCCACAGATACGCAGTATTTT
CASSSSQGVRATDTQYF